The present TCR beta chain was sequenced within a study of CD8 T cells in Susac syndrome (dated by TCRdb to about 2019). With regard to the full study: Repertoire sequencing was used to test whether CD8+ T cell activation and differentiation in Susac syndrome was antigen driven. The study compared CD8+ T cell repertoire clonality among 11 to 12 healthy donors, 14 Susac syndrome patients and about 16 multiple sclerosis patients. On the study overall, not on this receptor specifically: The TCR sequencing and HLA analysis was acknowledged to have included a relatively small number of individuals.

The junction shows trimming of 7 bases on V and 5 bases on J, and the gene matches do not reach 11 bases of it. The germline V gene (reference sequence) specifies MNHEY as CDR1 and SMNVEV as CDR2. Counted from cysteine to phenylalanine, this CDR3 has 15 amino acids. Kept here is only the CDR3 DNA, which spans 45 bases and is read in frame from base 1. A remark on this clonotype: It has no known antigen specificity. Base qualities are missing; no much larger clone stands one base away.

Peripheral blood CD8+ and CD4+ T cells from healthy donors, Susac syndrome patients and multiple sclerosis patients were profiled by high-throughput TCR beta sequencing. Treatment-naive patients with stable or active relapsing-remitting disease fulfilling revised McDonald criteria were used as multiple sclerosis controls. CD8+ TEMRA cells were enriched by FACS, while bulk CD8+ and CD4+ T cells were purified by magnetic negative isolation. Blood was collected in EDTA tubes and processed within 24 hours, with PBMCs isolated through density gradient centrifugation. PBMCs intended for TCR sequencing were cryopreserved in liquid nitrogen and thawed later in a water bath at 37 degrees C. A purity of at least 90% was achieved for sorted or isolated CD4+, CD8+ and CD8+ TEMRA cells. RNA was extracted using the RNeasy kit, and about 0.45 to 1 ug of the RNA was reverse transcribed with random hexamers. The immunoSEQ multiplex PCR assay, covering 54 Vbeta and 13 Jbeta segments, was used to amplify TCR beta CDR3 regions. Bias from PCR amplification was corrected by using a synthetic template baseline for primer optimization and for computational correction. On the study's bioinformatics: Reads were annotated to V, D and J genes according to IMGT and were analyzed with immunoSEQ Analyzer, with only productive sequences retained. To calculate clonality, Shannon entropy was normalized by log2 of the number of productive unique sequences and then subtracted from one. For each patient and control, public and private clones were evaluated within the 100 most prevalent clones. Clones were defined as Susac-specific if absent from the healthy and MS cohorts, from some 1,000 published viral clones and from other ImmuneACCESS disease sequences. The public reads were reanalyzed by TCRdb: fastp trimming at Q25, MiXCR alignment, in-frame beta chains only. A single entry per CDR3 protein holds the most common genes and DNA from its merged rows. TCRdb, rather than the study authors, made the V and J calls. The sample includes about 150,000 distinct CDR3 sequences, with over 95% observed a single time. The ten top clones hold 0.15% of the sample.

The sample was CD8+ T cells from PBMCs. The TCR was taken from a human donor with multiple sclerosis. The chain uses TRBV27 and TRBJ1-5, with TRBD1 identical over 7 junction bases. The CDR3 in this case is CASNPEGTVHQPQHF. The DNA sequence is TGTGCCAGCAACCCTGAGGGGACAGTCCATCAGCCCCAGCATTTT.